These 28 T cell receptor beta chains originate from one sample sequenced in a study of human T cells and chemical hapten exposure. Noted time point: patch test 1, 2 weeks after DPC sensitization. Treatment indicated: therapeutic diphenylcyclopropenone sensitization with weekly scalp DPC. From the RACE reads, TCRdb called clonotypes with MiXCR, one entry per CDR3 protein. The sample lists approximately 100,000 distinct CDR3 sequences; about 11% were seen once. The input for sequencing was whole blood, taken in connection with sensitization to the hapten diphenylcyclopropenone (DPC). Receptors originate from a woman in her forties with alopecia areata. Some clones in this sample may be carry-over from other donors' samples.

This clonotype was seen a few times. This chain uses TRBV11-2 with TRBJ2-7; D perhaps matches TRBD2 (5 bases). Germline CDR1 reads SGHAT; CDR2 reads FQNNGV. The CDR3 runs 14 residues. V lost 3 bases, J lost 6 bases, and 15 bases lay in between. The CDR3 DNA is TGTGCCAGCAGCTTGGGGAGAGTAGGGCGCGAGCAGTACTTC. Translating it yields CASSLGRVGREQYF.

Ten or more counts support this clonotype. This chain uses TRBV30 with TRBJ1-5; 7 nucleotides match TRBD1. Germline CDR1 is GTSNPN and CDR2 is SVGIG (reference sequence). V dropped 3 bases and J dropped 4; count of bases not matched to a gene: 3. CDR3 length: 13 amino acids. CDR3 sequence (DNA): TGTGCCTGGAGATTGGGACAGAATCAGCCCCAGCATTTT. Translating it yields CAWRLGQNQPQHF.

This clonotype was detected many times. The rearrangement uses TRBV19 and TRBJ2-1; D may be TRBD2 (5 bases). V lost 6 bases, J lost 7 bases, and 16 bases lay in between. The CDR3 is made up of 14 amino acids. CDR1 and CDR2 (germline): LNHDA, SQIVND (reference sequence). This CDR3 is CASRSRVLSNEQFF. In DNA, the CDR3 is TGTGCCAGTAGGTCGCGGGTCTTGTCTAATGAGCAGTTCTTC.

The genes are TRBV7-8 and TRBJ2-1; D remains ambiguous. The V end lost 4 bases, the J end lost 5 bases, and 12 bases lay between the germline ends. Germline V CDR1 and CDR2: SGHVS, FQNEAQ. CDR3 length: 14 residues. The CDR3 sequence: CASSSSRVHNEQFF. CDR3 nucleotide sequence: TGTGCCAGCAGCTCTTCTAGGGTCCACAATGAGCAGTTCTTC.

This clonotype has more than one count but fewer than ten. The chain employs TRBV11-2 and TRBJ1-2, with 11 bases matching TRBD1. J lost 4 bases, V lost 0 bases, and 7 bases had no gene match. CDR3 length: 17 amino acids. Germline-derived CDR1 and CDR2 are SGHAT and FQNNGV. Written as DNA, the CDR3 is TGTGCCAGCAGCTTAGATCAAGGGACAGGGGGAATCTATGGCTACACCTTC. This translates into CASSLDQGTGGIYGYTF.

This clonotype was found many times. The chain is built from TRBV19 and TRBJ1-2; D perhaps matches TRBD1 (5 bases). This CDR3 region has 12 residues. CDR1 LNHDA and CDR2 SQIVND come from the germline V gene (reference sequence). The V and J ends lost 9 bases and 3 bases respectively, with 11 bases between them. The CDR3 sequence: CASKDTYYGYTF. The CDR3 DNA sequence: TGTGCCAGCAAGGACACTTACTATGGCTACACCTTC.

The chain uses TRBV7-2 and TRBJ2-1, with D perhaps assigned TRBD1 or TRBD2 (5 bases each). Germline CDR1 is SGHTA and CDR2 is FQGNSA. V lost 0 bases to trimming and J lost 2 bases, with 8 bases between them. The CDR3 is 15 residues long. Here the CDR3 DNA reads TGTGCCAGCAGCTTAGCAGGGGACCCCTACAATGAGCAGTTCTTC. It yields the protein CASSLAGDPYNEQFF.

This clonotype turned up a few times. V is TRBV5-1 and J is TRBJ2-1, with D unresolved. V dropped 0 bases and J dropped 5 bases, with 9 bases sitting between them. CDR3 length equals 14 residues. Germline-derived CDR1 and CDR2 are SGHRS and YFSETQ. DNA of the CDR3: TGCGCCAGCAGCTTGGCCGACCTACACAATGAGCAGTTCTTC. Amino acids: CASSLADLHNEQFF. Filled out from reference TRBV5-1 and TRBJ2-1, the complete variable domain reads KAGVTQTPRYLIKTRGQQVTLSCSPISGHRSVSWYQQTPGQGLQFLFEYFSETQRNKGNFPGRFSGRQFSNSRSEMNVSTLELGDSALYLCASSLADLHNEQFFGPGTRLTVL.

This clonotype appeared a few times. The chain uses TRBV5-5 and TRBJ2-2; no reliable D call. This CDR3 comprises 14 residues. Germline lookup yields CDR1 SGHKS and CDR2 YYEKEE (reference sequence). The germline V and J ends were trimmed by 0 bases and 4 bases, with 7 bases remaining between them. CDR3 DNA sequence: TGTGCCAGCAGCTTGGTTAGACTCACCGGGGAGCTGTTTTTT. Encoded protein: CASSLVRLTGELFF.

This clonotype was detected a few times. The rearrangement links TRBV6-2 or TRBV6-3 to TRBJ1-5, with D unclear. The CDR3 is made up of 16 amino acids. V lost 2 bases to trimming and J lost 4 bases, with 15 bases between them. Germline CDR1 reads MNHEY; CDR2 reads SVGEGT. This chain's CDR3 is CASSYDGTINNQPQHF. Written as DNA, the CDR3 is TGTGCCAGCAGTTACGACGGCACGATAAATAATCAGCCCCAGCATTTT.

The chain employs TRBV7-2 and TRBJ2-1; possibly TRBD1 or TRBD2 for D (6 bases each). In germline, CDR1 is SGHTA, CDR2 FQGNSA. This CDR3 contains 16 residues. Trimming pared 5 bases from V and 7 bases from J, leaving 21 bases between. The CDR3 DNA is TGTGCCAGCAGCCCTCCGGGGGCGGAGATTACAAATGAGCAGTTCTTC. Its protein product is CASSPPGAEITNEQFF.

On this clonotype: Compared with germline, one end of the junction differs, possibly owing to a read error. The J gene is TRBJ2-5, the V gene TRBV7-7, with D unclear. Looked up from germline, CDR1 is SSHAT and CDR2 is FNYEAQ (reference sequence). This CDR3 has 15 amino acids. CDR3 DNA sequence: TGTGCTAGCAGCTTAGGATCCGGGTACCAAGAGACCCAGTACTTC. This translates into CASSLGSGYQETQYF.

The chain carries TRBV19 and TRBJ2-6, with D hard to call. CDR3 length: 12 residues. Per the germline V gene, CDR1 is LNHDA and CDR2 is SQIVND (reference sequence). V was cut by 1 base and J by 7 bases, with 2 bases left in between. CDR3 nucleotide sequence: TGTGCCAGTAGTATAGTCGCCAACGTCCTGACTTTC. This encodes CASSIVANVLTF. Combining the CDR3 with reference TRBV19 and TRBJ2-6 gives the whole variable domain DGGITQSPKYLFRKEGQNVTLSCEQNLNHDAMYWYRQDPGQGLRLIYYSQIVNDFQKGDIAEGYSVSREKKESFPLTVTSAQKNPTAFYLCASSIVANVLTFGAGSRLTVL.

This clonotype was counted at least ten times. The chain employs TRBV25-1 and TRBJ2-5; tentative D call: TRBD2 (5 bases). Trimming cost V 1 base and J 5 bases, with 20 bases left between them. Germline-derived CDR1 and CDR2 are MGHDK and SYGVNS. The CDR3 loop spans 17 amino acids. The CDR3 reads CASSELAHWGEKETQYF. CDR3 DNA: TGTGCCAGCAGTGAATTGGCCCACTGGGGAGAAAAGGAGACCCAGTACTTC.

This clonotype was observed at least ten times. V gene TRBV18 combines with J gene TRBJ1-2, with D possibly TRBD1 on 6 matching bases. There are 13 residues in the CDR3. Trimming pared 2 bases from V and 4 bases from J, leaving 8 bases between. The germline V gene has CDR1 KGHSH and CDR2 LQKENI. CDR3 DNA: TGTGCCAGCTCACCAGGGACAAGCTATGGCTACACCTTC. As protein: CASSPGTSYGYTF.

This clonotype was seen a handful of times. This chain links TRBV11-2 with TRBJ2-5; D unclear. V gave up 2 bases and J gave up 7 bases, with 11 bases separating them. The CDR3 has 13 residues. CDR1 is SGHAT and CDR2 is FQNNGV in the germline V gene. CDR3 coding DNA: TGTGCCAGCAGCTTAACATTCATGGGGACCCAGTACTTC. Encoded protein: CASSLTFMGTQYF.

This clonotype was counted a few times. The CDR3: CASSLVFGEGIQYF. DNA for the CDR3: TGTGCCAGCAGCTTAGTCTTCGGGGAAGGCATTCAGTACTTC. J is TRBJ2-4 and V is TRBV7-2; possibly TRBD2 for D (5 bases). The CDR3 totals 14 residues. The germline V and J ends were trimmed by 1 base and 9 bases, with 13 bases remaining between them. From germline, CDR1 is SGHTA and CDR2 FQGNSA.

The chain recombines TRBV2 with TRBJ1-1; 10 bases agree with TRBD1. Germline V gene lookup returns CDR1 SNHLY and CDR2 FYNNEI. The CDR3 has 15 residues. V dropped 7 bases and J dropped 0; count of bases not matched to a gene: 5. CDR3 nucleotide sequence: TGTGCCAGCAACCGGGGACAGGGGATGAACACTGAAGCTTTCTTT. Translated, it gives CASNRGQGMNTEAFF.

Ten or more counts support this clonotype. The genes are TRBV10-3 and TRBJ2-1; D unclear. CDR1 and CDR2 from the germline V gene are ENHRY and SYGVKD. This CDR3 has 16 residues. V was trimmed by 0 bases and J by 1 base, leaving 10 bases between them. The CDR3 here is CAISESMGGSYNEQFF. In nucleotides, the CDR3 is TGTGCCATCAGTGAGTCGATGGGCGGTTCCTACAATGAGCAGTTCTTC.

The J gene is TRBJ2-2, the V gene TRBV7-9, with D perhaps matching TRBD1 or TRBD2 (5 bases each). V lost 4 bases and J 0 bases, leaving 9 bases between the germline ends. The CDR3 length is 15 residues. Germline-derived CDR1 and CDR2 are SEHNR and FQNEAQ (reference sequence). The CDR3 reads CASSSGTANTGELFF. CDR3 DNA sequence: TGTGCCAGCAGCTCCGGGACGGCGAACACCGGGGAGCTGTTTTTT.

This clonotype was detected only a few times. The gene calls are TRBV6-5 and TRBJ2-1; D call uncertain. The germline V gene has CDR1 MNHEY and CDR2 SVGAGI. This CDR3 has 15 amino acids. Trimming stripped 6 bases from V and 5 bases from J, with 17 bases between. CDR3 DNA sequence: TGTGCCAGCAGCTCCCGTTGGGCACCAAACAATGAGCAGTTCTTC. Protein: CASSSRWAPNNEQFF.

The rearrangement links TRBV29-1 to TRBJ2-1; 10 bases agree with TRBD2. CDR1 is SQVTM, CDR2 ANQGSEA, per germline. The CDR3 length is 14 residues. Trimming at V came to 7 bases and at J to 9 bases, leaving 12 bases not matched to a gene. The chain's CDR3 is CSAVGAGGSGEQFF. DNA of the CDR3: TGCAGCGCGGTCGGAGCGGGGGGGTCCGGTGAGCAGTTCTTC.

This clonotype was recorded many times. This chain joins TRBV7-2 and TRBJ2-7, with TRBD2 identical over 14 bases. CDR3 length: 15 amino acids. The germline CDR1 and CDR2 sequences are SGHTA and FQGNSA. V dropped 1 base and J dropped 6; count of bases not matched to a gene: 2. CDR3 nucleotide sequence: TGTGCCAGCAGCTTAGTTGGGACTAGCGGGAGCGAGCAGTACTTC. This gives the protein CASSLVGTSGSEQYF.

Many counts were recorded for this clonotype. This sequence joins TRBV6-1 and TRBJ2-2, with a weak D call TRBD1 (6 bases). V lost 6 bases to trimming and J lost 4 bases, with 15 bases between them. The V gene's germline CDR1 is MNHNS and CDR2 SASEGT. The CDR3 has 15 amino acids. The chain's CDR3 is CASRPDRRATGELFF. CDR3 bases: TGTGCCAGCAGGCCCGACAGGCGGGCCACCGGGGAGCTGTTTTTT.

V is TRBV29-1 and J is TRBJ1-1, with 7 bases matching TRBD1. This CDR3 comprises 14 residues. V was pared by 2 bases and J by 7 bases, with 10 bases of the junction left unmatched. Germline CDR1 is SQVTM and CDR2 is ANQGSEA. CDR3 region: CSVELQWAGGEAFF. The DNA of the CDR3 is TGCAGCGTTGAACTCCAATGGGCAGGGGGTGAAGCTTTCTTT.

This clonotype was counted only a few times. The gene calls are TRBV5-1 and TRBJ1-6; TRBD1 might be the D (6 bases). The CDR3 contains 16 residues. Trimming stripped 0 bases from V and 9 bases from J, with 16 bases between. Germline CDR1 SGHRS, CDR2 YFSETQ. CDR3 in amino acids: CASSLVSRGTGSPLHF. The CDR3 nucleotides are TGCGCCAGCAGCTTGGTGTCCAGGGGAACGGGTTCACCCCTCCACTTT.

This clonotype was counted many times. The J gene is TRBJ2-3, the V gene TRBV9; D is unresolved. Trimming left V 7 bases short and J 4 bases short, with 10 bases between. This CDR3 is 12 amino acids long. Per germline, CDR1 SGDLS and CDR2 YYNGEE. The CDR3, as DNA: TGTGCCAGCGGTTTTTGGGCAGATACGCAGTATTTT. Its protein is CASGFWADTQYF.

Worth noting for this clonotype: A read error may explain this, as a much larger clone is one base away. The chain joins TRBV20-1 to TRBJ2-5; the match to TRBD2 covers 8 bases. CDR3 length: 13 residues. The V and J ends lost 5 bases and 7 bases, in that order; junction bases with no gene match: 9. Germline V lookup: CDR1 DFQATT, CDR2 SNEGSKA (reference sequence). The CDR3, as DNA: TGCAGTGCTGGAGCTGAACTAGCGGCGACCCAGTACTTC. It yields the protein CSAGAELAATQYF.